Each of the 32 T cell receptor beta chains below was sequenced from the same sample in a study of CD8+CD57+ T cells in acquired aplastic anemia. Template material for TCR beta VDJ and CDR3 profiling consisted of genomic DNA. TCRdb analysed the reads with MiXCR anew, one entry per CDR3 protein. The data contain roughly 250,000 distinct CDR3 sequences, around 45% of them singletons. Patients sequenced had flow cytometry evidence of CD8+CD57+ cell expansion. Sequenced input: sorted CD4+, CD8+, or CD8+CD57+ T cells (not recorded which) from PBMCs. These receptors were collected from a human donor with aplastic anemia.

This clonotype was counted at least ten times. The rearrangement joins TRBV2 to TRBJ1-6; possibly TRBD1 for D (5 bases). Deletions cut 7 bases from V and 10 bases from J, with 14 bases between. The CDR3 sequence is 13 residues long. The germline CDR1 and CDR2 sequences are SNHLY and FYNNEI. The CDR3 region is CASTPGVGSPLHF. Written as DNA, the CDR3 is TGTGCCAGCACCCCGGGGGTGGGATCACCCCTCCACTTT.

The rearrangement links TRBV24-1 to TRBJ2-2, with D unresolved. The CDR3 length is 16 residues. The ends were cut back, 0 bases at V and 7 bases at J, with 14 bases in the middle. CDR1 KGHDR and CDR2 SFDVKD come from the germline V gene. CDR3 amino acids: CATSDLTYGDNGELFF. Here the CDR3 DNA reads TGTGCCACCAGTGATTTGACGTATGGCGATAACGGGGAGCTGTTTTTT.

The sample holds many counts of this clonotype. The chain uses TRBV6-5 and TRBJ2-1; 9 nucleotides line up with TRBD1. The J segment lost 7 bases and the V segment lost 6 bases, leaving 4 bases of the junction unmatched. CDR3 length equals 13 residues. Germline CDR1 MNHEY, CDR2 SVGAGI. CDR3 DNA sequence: TGTGCCAGCAGCCCACAGGGGGCGAATGAGCAGTTCTTC. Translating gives CASSPQGANEQFF.

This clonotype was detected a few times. The CDR3 nucleotides read TGTGCCAGCAGCCAAGGGGCTAGAGTGGGGGAGCAGTACTTC. Protein product: CASSQGARVGEQYF. This chain uses TRBV7-2 with TRBJ2-7; TRBD1 might be the D (5 bases). Germline-derived CDR1 and CDR2 are SGHTA and FQGNSA. V gave up 5 bases and J gave up 7 bases, with 18 bases separating them. This CDR3 is 14 amino acids long.

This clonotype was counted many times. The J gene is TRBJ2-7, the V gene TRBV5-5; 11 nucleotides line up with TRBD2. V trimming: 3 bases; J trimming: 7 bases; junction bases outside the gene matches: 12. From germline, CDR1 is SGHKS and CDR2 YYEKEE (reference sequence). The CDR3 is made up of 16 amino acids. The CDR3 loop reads CASSSYIAGGGQEQYF. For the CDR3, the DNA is TGTGCCAGCAGCTCATACATAGCGGGAGGGGGACAAGAGCAGTACTTC.

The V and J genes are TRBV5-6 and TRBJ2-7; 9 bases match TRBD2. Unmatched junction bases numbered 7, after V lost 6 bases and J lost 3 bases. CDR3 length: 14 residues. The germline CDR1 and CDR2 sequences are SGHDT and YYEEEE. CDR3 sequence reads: CASKSAGGLYEQYV. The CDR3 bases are TGTGCCAGCAAGTCCGCGGGGGGGCTCTACGAGCAGTACGTC.

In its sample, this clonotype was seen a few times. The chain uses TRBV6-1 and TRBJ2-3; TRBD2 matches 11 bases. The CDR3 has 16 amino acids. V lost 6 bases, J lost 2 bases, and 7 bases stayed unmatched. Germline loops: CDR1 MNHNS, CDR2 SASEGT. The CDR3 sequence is CASSPGLAVPTDTQYF. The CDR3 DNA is TGTGCCAGCAGCCCGGGACTAGCGGTTCCCACAGATACGCAGTATTTT.

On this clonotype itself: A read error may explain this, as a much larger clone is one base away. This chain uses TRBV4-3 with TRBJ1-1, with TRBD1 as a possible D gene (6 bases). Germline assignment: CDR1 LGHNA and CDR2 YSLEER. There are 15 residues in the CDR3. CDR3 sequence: CASSQGTAMNTEALF. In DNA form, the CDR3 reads TGCGCCAGCAGCCAAGGGACAGCTATGAACACTGAAGCTCTCTTT.

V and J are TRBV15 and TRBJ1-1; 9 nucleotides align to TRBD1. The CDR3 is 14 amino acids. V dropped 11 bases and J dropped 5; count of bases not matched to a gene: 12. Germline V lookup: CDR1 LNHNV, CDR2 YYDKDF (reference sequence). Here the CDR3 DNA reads TGTGCCTGGAGTCTGGGACAGGGTCGTACTGAAGCTTTCTTT. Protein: CAWSLGQGRTEAFF.

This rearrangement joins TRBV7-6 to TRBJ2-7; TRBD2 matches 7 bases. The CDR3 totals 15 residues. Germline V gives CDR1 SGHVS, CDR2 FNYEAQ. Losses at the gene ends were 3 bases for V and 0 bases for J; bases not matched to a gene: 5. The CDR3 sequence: CASSLGGTSSYEQYF. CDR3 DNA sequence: TGTGCCAGCAGCTTGGGGGGGACCAGCTCCTACGAGCAGTACTTC.

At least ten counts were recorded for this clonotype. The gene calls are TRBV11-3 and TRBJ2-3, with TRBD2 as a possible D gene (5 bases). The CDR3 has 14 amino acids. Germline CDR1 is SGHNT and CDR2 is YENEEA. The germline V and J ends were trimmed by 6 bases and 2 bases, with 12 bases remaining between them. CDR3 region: CASSLRTYTDTQYF. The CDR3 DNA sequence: TGTGCCAGCAGTCTTAGGACTTACACAGATACGCAGTATTTT.

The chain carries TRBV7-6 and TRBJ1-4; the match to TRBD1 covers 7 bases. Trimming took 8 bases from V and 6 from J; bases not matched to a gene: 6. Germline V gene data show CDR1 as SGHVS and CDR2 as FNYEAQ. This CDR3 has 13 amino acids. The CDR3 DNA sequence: TGTGCCAGCCGACAGGGTATGGATGAAAAACTGTTTTTT. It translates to CASRQGMDEKLFF.

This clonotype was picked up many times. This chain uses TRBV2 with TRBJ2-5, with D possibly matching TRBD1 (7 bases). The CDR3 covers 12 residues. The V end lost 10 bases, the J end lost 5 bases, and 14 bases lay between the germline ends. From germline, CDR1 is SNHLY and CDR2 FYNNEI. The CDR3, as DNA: TGTGCCACCCAGGGGGGAGTTGAGACCCAGTACTTC. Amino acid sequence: CATQGGVETQYF.

CDR3 coding DNA: TGTGCCAGCAGCTATAGGGACAGGAGAACTACCAGTACGCAGTATTTT. This gives the protein CASSYRDRRTTSTQYF. The rearrangement links TRBV5-5 to TRBJ2-3; TRBD1 matches 8 bases. This CDR3 spans 16 amino acids. V lost 3 bases and J lost 8; bases outside the gene matches: 14. Germline lookup yields CDR1 SGHKS and CDR2 YYEKEE (reference sequence).

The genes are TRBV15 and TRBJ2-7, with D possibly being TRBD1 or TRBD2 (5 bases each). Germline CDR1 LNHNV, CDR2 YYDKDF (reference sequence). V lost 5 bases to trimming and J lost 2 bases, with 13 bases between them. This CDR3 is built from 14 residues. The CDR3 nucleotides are TGTGCCACCAGCCAGTGGGGGATACCCTACGAGCAGTACTTC. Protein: CATSQWGIPYEQYF.

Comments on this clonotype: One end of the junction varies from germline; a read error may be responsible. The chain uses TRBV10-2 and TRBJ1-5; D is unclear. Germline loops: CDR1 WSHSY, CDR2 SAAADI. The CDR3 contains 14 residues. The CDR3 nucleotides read TGCGCCAGCAATGAGGTAGGAAGCAATCAGCCCCAGCATTTT. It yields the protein CASNEVGSNQPQHF.

This chain's CDR3 is CSVEGGGRGTGELFF. CDR3 DNA sequence: TGCAGCGTTGAAGGTGGAGGTAGGGGCACCGGGGAGCTGTTTTTT. This sequence joins TRBV29-1 and TRBJ2-2; either TRBD1 or TRBD2 may fit D (5 bases each). The germline CDR1 and CDR2 sequences are SQVTM and ANQGSEA. The CDR3 has 15 residues. V gave up 1 base and J gave up 4 bases, with 13 bases separating them.

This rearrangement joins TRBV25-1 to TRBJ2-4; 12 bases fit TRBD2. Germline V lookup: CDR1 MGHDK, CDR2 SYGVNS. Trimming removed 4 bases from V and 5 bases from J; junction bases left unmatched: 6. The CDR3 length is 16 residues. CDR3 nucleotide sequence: TGTGCCAGCAGTGGGCGACTAGCGGGAGAGGAAAACATTCAGTACTTC. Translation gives CASSGRLAGEENIQYF.

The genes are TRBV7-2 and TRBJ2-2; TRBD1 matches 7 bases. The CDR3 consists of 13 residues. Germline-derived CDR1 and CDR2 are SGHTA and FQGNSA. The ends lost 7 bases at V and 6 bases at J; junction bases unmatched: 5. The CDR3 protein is CASNDRAPGELFF. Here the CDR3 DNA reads TGTGCCAGCAACGACAGGGCCCCCGGGGAGCTGTTTTTT.

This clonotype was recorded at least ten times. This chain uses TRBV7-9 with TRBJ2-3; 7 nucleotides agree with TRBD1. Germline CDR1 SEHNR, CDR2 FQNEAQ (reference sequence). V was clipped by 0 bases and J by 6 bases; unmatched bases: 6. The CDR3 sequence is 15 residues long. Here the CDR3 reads CASSLAETGSDTQYF. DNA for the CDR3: TGTGCCAGCAGCTTAGCGGAGACAGGGTCGGATACGCAGTATTTT.

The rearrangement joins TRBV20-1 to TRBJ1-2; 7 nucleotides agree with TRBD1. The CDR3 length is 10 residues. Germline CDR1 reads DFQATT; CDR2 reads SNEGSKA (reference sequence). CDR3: CSVDTGVDTF. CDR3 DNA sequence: TGCAGCGTGGATACAGGGGTGGACACCTTC.

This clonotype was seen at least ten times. The CDR3 sequence is CASSTTGTEQYF. The DNA of the CDR3 is TGTGCCAGCAGTACCACAGGGACCGAGCAGTACTTC. V and J are TRBV12-3 or TRBV12-4 and TRBJ2-7; a possible D gene is TRBD1 (6 bases). Trimming stripped 5 bases from V and 6 bases from J, with 11 bases between. The CDR3 contains 12 residues.

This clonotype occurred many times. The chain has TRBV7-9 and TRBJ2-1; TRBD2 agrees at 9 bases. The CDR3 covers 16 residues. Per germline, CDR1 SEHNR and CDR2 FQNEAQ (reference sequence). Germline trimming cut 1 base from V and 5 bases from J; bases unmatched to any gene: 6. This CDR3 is CASSLVGTSYNNEQFF. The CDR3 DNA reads TGTGCCAGCAGCTTAGTGGGGACTAGCTACAACAATGAGCAGTTCTTC.

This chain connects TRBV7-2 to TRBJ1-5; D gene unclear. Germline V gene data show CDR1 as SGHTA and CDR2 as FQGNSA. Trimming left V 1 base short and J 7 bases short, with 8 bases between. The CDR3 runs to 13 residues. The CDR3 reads CASSLGAEQPQHF. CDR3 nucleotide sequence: TGTGCCAGCAGCTTAGGGGCAGAGCAGCCCCAGCATTTT. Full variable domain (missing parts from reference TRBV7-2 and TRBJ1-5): GAGVSQSPSNKVTEKGKDVELRCDPISGHTALYWYRQSLGQGLEFLIYFQGNSAPDKSGLPSDRFSAERTGGSVSTLTIQRTQQEDSAVYLCASSLGAEQPQHFGDGTRLSIL.

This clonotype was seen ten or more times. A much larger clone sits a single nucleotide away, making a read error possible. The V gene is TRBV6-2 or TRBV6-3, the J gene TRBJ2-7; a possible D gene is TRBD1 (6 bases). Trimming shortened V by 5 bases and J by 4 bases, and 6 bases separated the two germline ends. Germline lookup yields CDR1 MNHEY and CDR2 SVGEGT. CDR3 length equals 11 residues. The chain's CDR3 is CASSTGYEQYF. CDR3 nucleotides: TGTGCCAGCAGTACAGGGTACGAGCAGTACTTC.

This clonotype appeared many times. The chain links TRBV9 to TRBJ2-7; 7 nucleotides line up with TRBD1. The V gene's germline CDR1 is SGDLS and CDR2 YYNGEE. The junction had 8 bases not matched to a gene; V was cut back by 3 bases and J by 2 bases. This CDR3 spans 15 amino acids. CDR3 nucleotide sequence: TGTGCCAGCAGCGCCGCCGGGACAGAAGCCTACGAGCAGTACTTC. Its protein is CASSAAGTEAYEQYF. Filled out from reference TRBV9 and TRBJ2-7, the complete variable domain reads DSGVTQTPKHLITATGQRVTLRCSPRSGDLSVYWYQQSLDQGLQFLIQYYNGEERAKGNILERFSAQQFPDLHSELNLSSLELGDSALYFCASSAAGTEAYEQYFGPGTRLTVT.

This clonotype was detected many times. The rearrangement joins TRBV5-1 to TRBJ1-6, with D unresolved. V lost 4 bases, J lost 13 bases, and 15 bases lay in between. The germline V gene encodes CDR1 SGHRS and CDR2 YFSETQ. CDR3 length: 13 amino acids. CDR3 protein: CASSPTPLSPLHF. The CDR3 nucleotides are TGCGCCAGCAGCCCAACTCCCCTCAGCCCCCTCCACTTT.

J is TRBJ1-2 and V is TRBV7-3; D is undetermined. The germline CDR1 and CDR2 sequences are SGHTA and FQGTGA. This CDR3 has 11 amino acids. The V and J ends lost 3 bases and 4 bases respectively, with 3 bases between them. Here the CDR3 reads CASSFLYGYTF. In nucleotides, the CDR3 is TGTGCCAGCAGCTTTCTCTATGGCTACACCTTC.

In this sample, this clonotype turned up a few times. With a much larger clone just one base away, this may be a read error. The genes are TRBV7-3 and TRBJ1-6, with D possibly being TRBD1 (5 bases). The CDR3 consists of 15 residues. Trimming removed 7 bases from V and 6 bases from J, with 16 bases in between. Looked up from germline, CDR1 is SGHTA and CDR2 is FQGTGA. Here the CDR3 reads CASISPGPRNSPLHF. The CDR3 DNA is TGTGCCAGCATCTCCCCGGGGCCCCGTAATTCACCCCTCCACTTT.

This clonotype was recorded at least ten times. CDR3 in amino acids: CASSPGQGAYEQYF. In nucleotides, the CDR3 is TGTGCCAGCAGCCCGGGACAGGGTGCCTACGAGCAGTACTTC. This chain uses TRBV7-9 with TRBJ2-7, with TRBD1 matching over 9 bases. This CDR3 is built from 14 residues. CDR1 and CDR2 (germline): SEHNR, FQNEAQ (reference sequence). V was pared by 5 bases and J by 2 bases, with 4 bases of the junction left unmatched. The full variable domain, with the rest looked up from reference TRBV7-9 and TRBJ2-7, is DTGVSQNPRHKITKRGQNVTFRCDPISEHNRLYWYRQTLGQGPEFLTYFQNEAQLEKSRLLSDRFSAERPKGSFSTLEIQRTEQGDSAMYLCASSPGQGAYEQYFGPGTRLTVT.

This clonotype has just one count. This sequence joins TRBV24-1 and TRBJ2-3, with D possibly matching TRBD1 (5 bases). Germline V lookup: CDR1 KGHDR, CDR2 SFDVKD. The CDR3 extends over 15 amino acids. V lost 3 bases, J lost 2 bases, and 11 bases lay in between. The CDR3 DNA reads TGTGCCACCAGTGATCCAGGGTGGTACACAGATACGCAGTATTTT. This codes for CATSDPGWYTDTQYF.

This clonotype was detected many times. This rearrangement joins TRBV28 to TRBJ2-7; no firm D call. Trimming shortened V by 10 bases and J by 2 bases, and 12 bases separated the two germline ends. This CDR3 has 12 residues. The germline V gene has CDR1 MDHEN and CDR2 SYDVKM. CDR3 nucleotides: TGTGCCAAGGACGGTTCCCCCTACGAGCAGTACTTC. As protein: CAKDGSPYEQYF.